This T cell receptor beta chain was recorded in a study of blood T cell repertoires in COVID-19. Study-level information: Some COVID-19 samples were acute and others convalescent; all came from the United States, Italy and Spain.

Per the authors' pipeline: Reference gene primer amplification gave nucleated cell count estimates. The table came from immunoSEQ multiplex PCR; TCRdb's copy has only in-frame clones and leaves some out. Clonal size and the V and J genes are those of that table, whereas D and trimming came from the DNA. The data contain under 250,000 clones, 70% to 80% of them singletons. In this sample, this clone turned up a few times. Sequenced sample: peripheral blood. This TCR derives from a woman aged 40 to 50 with COVID-19, enrolled during active disease.

In DNA form, the CDR3 reads TGTGCCAGCAGCCCTCGGACTAGCGGGGAAGGCACGCAGTATTTT. This translates into CASSPRTSGEGTQYF. The chain employs TRBV9 and TRBJ2-3; 12 nucleotides align to TRBD2. The CDR3 totals 15 residues. Trimming took 4 bases from V and 9 from J; bases not matched to a gene: 9. CDR1 is SGDLS and CDR2 is YYNGEE in the germline V gene. Complete variable domain (other parts from reference TRBV9 and TRBJ2-3): DSGVTQTPKHLITATGQRVTLRCSPRSGDLSVYWYQQSLDQGLQFLIQYYNGEERAKGNILERFSAQQFPDLHSELNLSSLELGDSALYFCASSPRTSGEGTQYFGPGTRLTVL.